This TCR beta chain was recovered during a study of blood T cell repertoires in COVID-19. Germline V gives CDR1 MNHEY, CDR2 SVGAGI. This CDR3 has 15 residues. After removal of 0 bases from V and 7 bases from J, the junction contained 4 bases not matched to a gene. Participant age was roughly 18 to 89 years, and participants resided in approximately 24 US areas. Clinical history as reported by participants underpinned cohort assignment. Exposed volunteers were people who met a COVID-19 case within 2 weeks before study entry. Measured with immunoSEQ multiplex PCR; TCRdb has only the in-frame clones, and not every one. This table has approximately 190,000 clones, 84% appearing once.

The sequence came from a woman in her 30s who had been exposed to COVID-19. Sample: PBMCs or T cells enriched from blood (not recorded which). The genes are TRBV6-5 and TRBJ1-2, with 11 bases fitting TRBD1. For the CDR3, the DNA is TGTGCCAGCAGTTACTCGGACAGGGGGCGGGGTGGCTACACCTTC. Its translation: CASSYSDRGRGGYTF.